The T cell receptor beta chain under discussion was sequenced for a study of cytomegalovirus exposure and HLA in healthy donors. Study results and limitations: Roughly uniform depth of sequencing across donors was assumed in presence/absence analyses. The authors considered a cluster of highly shared sequence variants likely to be a sequencing artifact.

Healthy people donating bone marrow made up the donors. PCR primers comprised 60 Vbeta and 13 Jbeta primers. Under the authors' procedure: The count from a later analysis was some 81 million unique TCR beta chains, approximately 9.9 million of them shared. Clones were sequenced by immunoSEQ multiplex PCR, and TCRdb holds only the in-frame ones, with some missing. V and J calls and clone size come straight from that table; D and trimming were deduced from the DNA. Its clone listing holds about 40,000 clones. Points on this clone: Its target is not known.

Trimming left V 3 bases short and J 6 bases short, with 3 bases between. The germline gives CDR1 LNHDA, CDR2 SQIVND (reference sequence). This CDR3 spans 12 amino acids. This sequence joins TRBV19 and TRBJ1-6; D is uncertain. This sequence originates from a male donor in good health and CMV-seronegative. What was sequenced was PBMCs. The CDR3 DNA reads TGTGCCAGTAGTATCAGTAATTCACCCCTCCACTTT. Protein sequence: CASSISNSPLHF.